These 32 T cell receptor beta chains share one sample of origin, sequenced in a study of beta chain features in type 1 diabetes. Sequenced material consisted of expressed TCRB transcripts (all of the isolated RNA was reverse transcribed). Sequenced by immunoSEQ multiplex PCR; TCRdb stores in-frame clones only, minus some. This table holds roughly 230,000 clones, 9% to 10% found once. The sample was naive CD4+ T cells from blood. These receptor sequences come from a woman under 30 in good health.

This clone was seen a handful of times. J is TRBJ2-1 and V is TRBV7-9; tentative D call: TRBD2 (6 bases). Looked up from germline, CDR1 is SEHNR and CDR2 is FQNEAQ (reference sequence). The V gene lost 4 bases and the J gene lost 3 bases, with 25 bases spanning the gap. CDR3 length: 19 residues. The CDR3 coding sequence is TGTGCCAGCAGCTGGTTTGCCCCGTCGAGCGGGTTACTCTACAATGAGCAGTTCTTC. This encodes CASSWFAPSSGLLYNEQFF.

This clone was found a few times. The chain combines TRBV30 with TRBJ2-1; 13 bases are a match to TRBD2. Trimming at V came to 0 bases and at J to 9 bases, leaving 8 bases not matched to a gene. There are 16 residues in the CDR3. Per the germline V gene, CDR1 is GTSNPN and CDR2 is SVGIG (reference sequence). The CDR3 sequence is CAWSVYTSGRASEQFF. As DNA, the CDR3 is TGTGCCTGGAGTGTATATACTAGCGGGAGGGCCAGTGAGCAGTTCTTC.

This clone was observed a few times. This chain links TRBV9 with TRBJ2-1; the match to TRBD2 covers 7 bases. The CDR3 covers 13 residues. V lost 7 bases to trimming and J lost 4 bases; unmatched junction nucleotides: 5. Looked up from germline, CDR1 is SGDLS and CDR2 is YYNGEE. CDR3 coding DNA: TGTGCCAGCTCTAGCGGAAGTTACAATGAGCAGTTCTTC. As protein: CASSSGSYNEQFF. The whole variable domain, filled in from reference TRBV9 and TRBJ2-1, reads DSGVTQTPKHLITATGQRVTLRCSPRSGDLSVYWYQQSLDQGLQFLIQYYNGEERAKGNILERFSAQQFPDLHSELNLSSLELGDSALYFCASSSGSYNEQFFGPGTRLTVL.

The rearrangement joins TRBV7-9 to TRBJ2-1, with 8 bases aligning to TRBD1. Germline CDR1 reads SEHNR; CDR2 reads FQNEAQ (reference sequence). The junction had 3 bases not matched to a gene; V was cut back by 5 bases and J by 0 bases. This CDR3 has 15 amino acids. In DNA, the CDR3 is TGTGCCAGCAGCCCGGACAGGGCCTCCTACAATGAGCAGTTCTTC. Translated: CASSPDRASYNEQFF. Full variable domain (remainder filled in from reference TRBV7-9 and TRBJ2-1): DTGVSQNPRHKITKRGQNVTFRCDPISEHNRLYWYRQTLGQGPEFLTYFQNEAQLEKSRLLSDRFSAERPKGSFSTLEIQRTEQGDSAMYLCASSPDRASYNEQFFGPGTRLTVL.

The sample holds a few counts of this clone. The chain is built from TRBV12-5 and TRBJ2-7; TRBD2 might be the D (6 bases). The V gene lost 7 bases and the J gene lost 0 bases, with 13 bases spanning the gap. This CDR3 has 14 residues. Germline CDR1 reads LGHNT; CDR2 reads FRNRAP. CDR3 sequence (DNA): TGTGCTAGTGCAACCCGGGGACTCTCCTACGAGCAGTACTTC. It translates to CASATRGLSYEQYF.

This clone was seen a handful of times. The chain employs TRBV29-1 and TRBJ2-7, with D possibly TRBD2 on 6 matching bases. Germline V gives CDR1 SQVTM, CDR2 ANQGSEA. This CDR3 spans 13 amino acids. The V and J ends lost 4 bases and 4 bases respectively, with 14 bases between them. As DNA, the CDR3 is TGCAGCGTTGGGAGGGCTGGGGCGTACGAGCAGTACTTC. It encodes CSVGRAGAYEQYF.

This sequence joins TRBV30 and TRBJ1-1; TRBD1 is a possible D gene (6 bases). V lost 6 bases and J lost 10, with 18 bases in between. CDR3 length: 12 amino acids. From germline, CDR1 is GTSNPN and CDR2 SVGIG (reference sequence). The CDR3 sequence is CACAPGVQGAFF. In DNA, the CDR3 is TGTGCCTGCGCTCCAGGGGTTCAAGGAGCTTTCTTT.

This clone was found a few times. The chain uses TRBV7-2 and TRBJ2-3, with 9 bases lining up with TRBD2. In germline, CDR1 is SGHTA, CDR2 FQGNSA. Trimming took 3 bases from V and 8 from J; bases not matched to a gene: 3. The CDR3 extends over 13 amino acids. The CDR3 DNA follows: TGTGCCAGCAGCTTGGAGCGGGGGGTTACGCAGTATTTT. Its translation: CASSLERGVTQYF.

This chain connects TRBV6-6 to TRBJ1-5; D is possibly TRBD1 (5 bases). This CDR3 spans 16 amino acids. The V end was cut by 2 bases, the J end by 4 bases, with 15 bases between. Germline V gene lookup returns CDR1 MNHNY and CDR2 SVGAGI (reference sequence). This CDR3 reads CASSYTAQGGNQPQHF. The DNA of the CDR3 is TGTGCCAGCAGTTACACCGCCCAGGGAGGAAATCAGCCCCAGCATTTT.

This clone was seen repeatedly, ten times or more. The V gene is TRBV30, the J gene TRBJ2-1; D gene ambiguous. Germline assignment: CDR1 GTSNPN and CDR2 SVGIG (reference sequence). The CDR3 is 13 residues long. V was shortened by 2 bases and J by 5 bases, with 10 bases between the two germline ends. The CDR3: CAWSIGANNEQFF. The CDR3, as DNA: TGTGCCTGGAGTATCGGTGCAAACAATGAGCAGTTCTTC.

This clone was picked up a small number of times. The same CDR3 is also encoded by other DNA sequences in this sample. The CDR3, as DNA: TGCGCCAGCAGCTTTGGACAGGGGACAGATACGCAGTATTTT. Amino acid sequence: CASSFGQGTDTQYF. The J gene is TRBJ2-3, the V gene TRBV5-1; 9 nucleotides agree with TRBD1. Germline assignment: CDR1 SGHRS and CDR2 YFSETQ. The CDR3 length is 14 residues. V shed 2 bases and J 3 bases; nucleotides not matched to a gene: 1.

This clone was seen only a few times. The chain couples TRBV7-2 to TRBJ1-2; D unresolved. V gave up 4 bases and J gave up 0 bases, with 12 bases separating them. The CDR3 has 15 amino acids. The germline V gene has CDR1 SGHTA and CDR2 FQGNSA. CDR3 DNA sequence: TGTGCCAGCAGCTCCGATGTTGTAGCTAACTATGGCTACACCTTC. Residues: CASSSDVVANYGYTF.

This chain links TRBV19 with TRBJ1-1; 7 nucleotides align to TRBD1. The J segment lost 0 bases and the V segment lost 5 bases, leaving 3 bases of the junction unmatched. Germline V gene lookup returns CDR1 LNHDA and CDR2 SQIVND (reference sequence). The CDR3 totals 14 residues. The DNA for the CDR3 is TGTGCCAGTAGTTCCGGGACAGTGAACACTGAAGCTTTCTTT. This encodes CASSSGTVNTEAFF.

This clone was picked up a small number of times. The chain is built from TRBV6-6 and TRBJ2-3; D might be TRBD1 (6 bases). CDR3 size: 12 residues. Germline values: CDR1 MNHNY, CDR2 SVGAGI (reference sequence). The V gene lost 11 bases and the J gene lost 6 bases, with 15 bases spanning the gap. The CDR3 region is CALLQGTDTQYF. CDR3 sequence (DNA): TGTGCCCTTTTACAGGGAACGGATACGCAGTATTTT.

J is TRBJ2-1 and V is TRBV19, with D tentatively TRBD2 (5 bases). The CDR3 sequence is 11 residues long. In germline, CDR1 is LNHDA, CDR2 SQIVND (reference sequence). Deletions cut 3 bases from V and 15 bases from J, with 12 bases between. CDR3 bases: TGTGCCAGTAGTATTGGGCCTAGCTTGTTCTTC. Encoded protein: CASSIGPSLFF.

This rearrangement joins TRBV5-5 to TRBJ2-1, with D uncertain. Germline CDR1 and CDR2: SGHKS and YYEKEE (reference sequence). This CDR3 has 14 amino acids. Trimming removed 7 bases from V and 6 bases from J, with 17 bases in between. CDR3 bases: TGTGCCAGCGGTTTAGGCCCTAGTCCCAATGAGCAGTTCTTC. Its protein is CASGLGPSPNEQFF.

This clone was seen many times. V gene TRBV30 combines with J gene TRBJ2-3, with 9 bases matching TRBD1. The CDR3 sequence is 13 residues long. Germline V gene lookup returns CDR1 GTSNPN and CDR2 SVGIG (reference sequence). The V segment lost 5 bases and the J segment 7 bases; nucleotides outside the gene matches: 7. The CDR3 protein is CAWSRDRENTQYF. For the CDR3, the DNA is TGTGCCTGGTCGAGGGACAGGGAGAATACGCAGTATTTT. The full variable domain, completed using reference TRBV30 and TRBJ2-3, is SQTIHQWPATLVQPVGSPLSLECTVEGTSNPNLYWYRQAAGRGLQLLFYSVGIGQISSEVPQNLSASRPQDRQFILSSKKLLLSDSGFYLCAWSRDRENTQYFGPGTRLTVL.

The chain uses TRBV6-1 and TRBJ1-2, with 10 bases matching TRBD1. J gave up 6 bases and V 2 bases, and 3 bases lay outside the gene matches. The germline V gene encodes CDR1 MNHNS and CDR2 SASEGT. The CDR3 loop spans 14 amino acids. CDR3 residues: CASSEPGQGNGYTF. The CDR3 DNA is TGTGCCAGCAGTGAACCGGGACAGGGGAATGGCTACACCTTC.

This clone was found a few times. The chain employs TRBV19 and TRBJ2-7; D might be TRBD2 (6 bases). The CDR3 loop spans 15 amino acids. The germline CDR1 and CDR2 sequences are LNHDA and SQIVND (reference sequence). V dropped 7 bases and J dropped 3 bases, with 19 bases sitting between them. The CDR3 bases are TGTGCCAGTACCCGATTATATCGGGGAGGCTACGAGCAGTACTTC. Its translation is CASTRLYRGGYEQYF. Filled out from reference TRBV19 and TRBJ2-7, the complete variable domain reads DGGITQSPKYLFRKEGQNVTLSCEQNLNHDAMYWYRQDPGQGLRLIYYSQIVNDFQKGDIAEGYSVSREKKESFPLTVTSAQKNPTAFYLCASTRLYRGGYEQYFGPGTRLTVT.

Only a few counts were recorded for this clone. The gene calls are TRBV6-1 and TRBJ2-3; 11 bases line up with TRBD2. Germline CDR1 is MNHNS and CDR2 is SASEGT. The CDR3 contains 16 residues. Germline trimming cut 4 bases from V and 2 bases from J; bases unmatched to any gene: 5. DNA for the CDR3: TGTGCCAGCAGTGGAACTAGCGGGGGTTACACAGATACGCAGTATTTT. This codes for CASSGTSGGYTDTQYF.

There are a few counts of this clone. J is TRBJ1-2 and V is TRBV5-6, with D unresolved. Trimming removed 0 bases at V and 3 bases at J, with 6 bases between. The CDR3 runs to 13 residues. Looked up from germline, CDR1 is SGHDT and CDR2 is YYEEEE. The CDR3 DNA follows: TGTGCCAGCAGCTTGGTCCAGGACTATGGCTACACCTTC. This sequence encodes CASSLVQDYGYTF.

This chain links TRBV18 with TRBJ2-1, with a weak D call TRBD1 (5 bases). CDR1 is KGHSH, CDR2 LQKENI, per germline. V dropped 1 base and J dropped 3 bases, with 16 bases sitting between them. The CDR3 is made up of 17 amino acids. The CDR3 region has the DNA TGTGCCAGCTCACCACGGAAGGTCGCGACAGTCTACAATGAGCAGTTCTTC. This gives the protein CASSPRKVATVYNEQFF.

V and J are TRBV4-2 and TRBJ2-4; TRBD1 matches 7 bases. The CDR3 extends over 15 amino acids. The V gene's germline CDR1 is LGHNA and CDR2 YNFKEQ. V trimming: 2 bases; J trimming: 7 bases; junction bases outside the gene matches: 8. The CDR3 nucleotides are TGTGCCAGCAGCCAACGTTCAGGGGGAAGCAACATTCAGTACTTC. Translation gives CASSQRSGGSNIQYF.

This clone came up a few times. V usage is TRBV6-5 and J usage is TRBJ2-1; TRBD2 matches 9 bases. Germline V gene lookup returns CDR1 MNHEY and CDR2 SVGAGI. The trim removed 2 bases at V and 6 bases at J, leaving 8 bases unmatched. This CDR3 has 16 residues. CDR3 coding DNA: TGTGCCAGCAGTTACCGCACTAGCGGGCTCGCCAATGAGCAGTTCTTC. Its protein is CASSYRTSGLANEQFF.

This clone showed up many times. V usage is TRBV9 and J usage is TRBJ2-1; TRBD2 agrees at 8 bases. The CDR3 runs 15 residues. The V and J ends lost 1 base and 0 bases, in that order; junction bases with no gene match: 0. Germline V gene data show CDR1 as SGDLS and CDR2 as YYNGEE. Here the CDR3 DNA reads TGTGCCAGCAGCGTACGGGAGGGCTCCTACAATGAGCAGTTCTTC. Translating it yields CASSVREGSYNEQFF.

CDR3 nucleotide sequence: TGTGCCAGCAGCCTCCCTGGAGTAGCGGGCCCCCAAGAGACCCAGTACTTC. Its translation: CASSLPGVAGPQETQYF. V usage is TRBV28 and J usage is TRBJ2-5, with 7 bases that match TRBD2. There are 17 residues in the CDR3. Looked up from germline, CDR1 is MDHEN and CDR2 is SYDVKM. V lost 6 bases and J lost 1; bases outside the gene matches: 14.

The chain links TRBV30 to TRBJ1-1; D might be TRBD1 (6 bases). Trimming shortened V by 0 bases and J by 5 bases, and 13 bases separated the two germline ends. The CDR3 sequence is 14 residues long. The germline V gene has CDR1 GTSNPN and CDR2 SVGIG (reference sequence). The CDR3: CAWSVVRGETEAFF. In nucleotides, the CDR3 is TGTGCCTGGAGTGTGGTCAGGGGCGAAACTGAAGCTTTCTTT.

This clone was detected only a few times. V and J are TRBV7-9 and TRBJ2-7; 11 nucleotides agree with TRBD2. This CDR3 is 15 amino acids long. Trimming cost V 2 bases and J 6 bases; bases outside gene matches: 6. In germline, CDR1 is SEHNR, CDR2 FQNEAQ (reference sequence). In DNA form, the CDR3 reads TGTGCCAGCAGCTTATCTAGCGGGAGGACGGGCGAGCAGTACTTC. Amino acid sequence: CASSLSSGRTGEQYF.

This clone was found a few times. V and J are TRBV5-6 and TRBJ2-7; 9 bases are shared with TRBD1. Germline assignment: CDR1 SGHDT and CDR2 YYEEEE. V lost 0 bases and J lost 6; bases outside the gene matches: 7. This CDR3 is built from 15 residues. DNA for the CDR3: TGTGCCAGCAGCTTGGGACCGGGACAGGGCCTCGAGCAGTACTTC. Its protein is CASSLGPGQGLEQYF.

This clone was seen more than once but under ten times. The chain recombines TRBV2 with TRBJ2-7; maybe TRBD2 (5 bases). This CDR3 is built from 11 residues. V gave up 6 bases and J gave up 4 bases, with 7 bases separating them. Germline assignment: CDR1 SNHLY and CDR2 FYNNEI. The CDR3 loop is CASRGAYEQYF. Here the CDR3 DNA reads TGTGCCAGCAGGGGAGCATACGAGCAGTACTTC.

The chain combines TRBV5-1 with TRBJ1-1, with 9 nucleotides matching TRBD1. The CDR3 sequence is 15 residues long. Per the germline V gene, CDR1 is SGHRS and CDR2 is YFSETQ. With V trimmed by 4 bases and J by 1 base, 5 bases remained unmatched. CDR3 loop: CASSLRTGENTEAFF. CDR3 nucleotide sequence: TGCGCCAGCAGCCTACGGACAGGGGAGAACACTGAAGCTTTCTTT. Together with reference TRBV5-1 and TRBJ1-1, the CDR3 gives the full variable domain: KAGVTQTPRYLIKTRGQQVTLSCSPISGHRSVSWYQQTPGQGLQFLFEYFSETQRNKGNFPGRFSGRQFSNSRSEMNVSTLELGDSALYLCASSLRTGENTEAFFGQGTRLTVV.

This chain joins TRBV7-6 and TRBJ2-7; a weak D match, TRBD2 (6 bases). Trimming removed 1 base at V and 3 bases at J, with 10 bases between. CDR3 size: 14 residues. Germline V lookup: CDR1 SGHVS, CDR2 FNYEAQ. The CDR3: CASSLVRGDYEQYF. The CDR3 bases are TGTGCCAGCAGCTTAGTGCGGGGCGACTACGAGCAGTACTTC.